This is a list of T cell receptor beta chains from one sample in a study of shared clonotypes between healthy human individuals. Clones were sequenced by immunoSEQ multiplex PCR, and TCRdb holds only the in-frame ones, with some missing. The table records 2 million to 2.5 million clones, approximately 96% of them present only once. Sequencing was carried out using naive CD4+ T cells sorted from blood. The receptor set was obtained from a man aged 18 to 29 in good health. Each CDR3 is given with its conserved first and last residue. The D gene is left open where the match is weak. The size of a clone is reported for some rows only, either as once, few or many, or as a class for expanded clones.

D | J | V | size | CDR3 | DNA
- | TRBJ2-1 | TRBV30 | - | CAWSVSGDEQFF | TGTGCCTGGAGTGTATCCGGGGATGAGCAGTTCTTC
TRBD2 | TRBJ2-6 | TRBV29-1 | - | CSVRLAGGSGANVLTF | TGCAGCGTAAGACTAGCGGGGGGATCTGGGGCCAACGTCCTGACTTTC
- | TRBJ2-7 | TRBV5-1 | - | CASSLDLDHRYEQYF | TGCGCCAGCAGCTTGGATCTAGATCACCGCTACGAGCAGTACTTC
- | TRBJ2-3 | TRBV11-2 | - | CASSPRGAADTQYF | TGTGCCAGCAGCCCCCGAGGGGCGGCAGATACGCAGTATTTT
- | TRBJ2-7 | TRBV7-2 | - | CASSPPIRGGQYF | TGTGCCAGCAGCCCCCCGATACGTGGGGGGCAGTACTTC
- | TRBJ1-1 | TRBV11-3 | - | CASSEHGNTEAFF | TGTGCCAGCAGCGAACACGGGAACACTGAAGCTTTCTTT
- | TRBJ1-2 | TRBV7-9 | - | CASSSGTVGLGYTF | TGTGCCAGCAGCTCCGGGACGGTTGGACTTGGCTACACCTTC
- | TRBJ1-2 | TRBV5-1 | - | CASSLEQTNYGYTF | TGCGCCAGCAGCTTGGAGCAGACTAACTATGGCTACACCTTC
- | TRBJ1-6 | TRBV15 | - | CATSRLSNSPLHF | TGTGCCACCAGCAGACTTTCTAATTCACCCCTCCACTTT
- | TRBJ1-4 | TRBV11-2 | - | CASSLGLNEKLFF | TGTGCCAGCAGCTTAGGTTTGAATGAAAAACTGTTTTTT
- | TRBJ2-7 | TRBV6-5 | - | CASSYAGFYEQYF | TGTGCCAGCAGTTACGCCGGGTTCTACGAGCAGTACTTC
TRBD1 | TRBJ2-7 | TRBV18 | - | CASSAGTGGEQYF | TGTGCCAGCTCAGCCGGGACAGGGGGCGAGCAGTACTTC
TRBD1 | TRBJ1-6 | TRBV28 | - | CASSRQGSNSPLHF | TGTGCCAGCAGCCGACAGGGAAGTAATTCACCCCTCCACTTT
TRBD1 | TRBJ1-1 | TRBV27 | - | CASRTGANTEAFF | TGTGCCAGCAGGACAGGGGCGAACACTGAAGCTTTCTTT
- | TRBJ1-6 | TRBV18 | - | CASSRGTDTPLHF | TGTGCCAGCTCACGAGGGACCGACACACCCCTCCACTTT
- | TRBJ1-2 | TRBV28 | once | CASSLSKDPGQYGYTF | TGTGCCAGCAGTTTAAGTAAGGACCCTGGACAGTATGGCTACACCTTC
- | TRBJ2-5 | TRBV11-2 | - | CASSPGRTQETQYF | TGTGCCAGCAGCCCGGGACGGACACAAGAGACCCAGTACTTC
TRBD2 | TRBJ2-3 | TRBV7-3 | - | CASSNLAGGRSGTQYF | TGTGCCAGCAGCAACCTAGCGGGGGGCCGATCGGGAACGCAGTATTTT
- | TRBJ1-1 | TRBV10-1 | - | CASSDRDRGTEAFF | TGCGCCAGCAGTGACCGGGACCGAGGTACTGAAGCTTTCTTT
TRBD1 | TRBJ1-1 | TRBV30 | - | CAWNRGLDTEAFF | TGTGCCTGGAACAGGGGGTTGGACACTGAAGCTTTCTTT
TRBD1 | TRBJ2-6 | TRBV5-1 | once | CASSSGTGPSGANVLTF | TGCGCCAGCAGCTCCGGGACAGGACCCTCTGGGGCCAACGTCCTGACTTTC
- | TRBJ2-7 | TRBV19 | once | CASSILLTESSYEQYF | TGTGCCAGTAGTATATTATTGACAGAGAGCTCCTACGAGCAGTACTTC
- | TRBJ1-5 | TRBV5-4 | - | CASSPRSGGTVSNQPQHF | TGTGCCAGCAGCCCCCGCTCGGGTGGGACGGTTAGCAATCAGCCCCAGCATTTT
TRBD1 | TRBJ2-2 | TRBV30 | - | CAWSKDRGGTGELFF | TGTGCCTGGAGTAAGGACAGGGGGGGTACCGGGGAGCTGTTTTTT
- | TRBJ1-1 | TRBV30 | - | CAWTGRGAVTEAFF | TGTGCCTGGACCGGTAGGGGGGCGGTCACTGAAGCTTTCTTT
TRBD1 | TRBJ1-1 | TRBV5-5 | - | CASSSLQGGTEAFF | TGTGCCAGCAGCTCCCTACAGGGGGGGACTGAAGCTTTCTTT
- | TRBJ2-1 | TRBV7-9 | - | CASSSLRGRTPNEQFF | TGTGCCAGCAGCTCATTAAGGGGCCGGACCCCCAATGAGCAGTTCTTC
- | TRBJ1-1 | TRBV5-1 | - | CASSLNSHTEAFF | TGCGCCAGCAGCTTGAACAGCCACACTGAAGCTTTCTTT
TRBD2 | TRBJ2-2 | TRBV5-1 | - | CASSLALAGTTGELFF | TGCGCCAGCAGCTTGGCGCTAGCGGGCACCACCGGGGAGCTGTTTTTT
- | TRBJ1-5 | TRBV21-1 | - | CASSGLQGGCLNQPQHF | TGTGCCAGCAGCGGATTACAGGGGGGATGTCTGAATCAGCCCCAGCATTTT
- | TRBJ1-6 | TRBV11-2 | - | CASSSTSSSYNSPLHF | TGTGCCAGCAGCTCAACAAGTAGCTCCTATAATTCACCCCTCCACTTT
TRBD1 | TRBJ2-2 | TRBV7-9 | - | CASSSGQERTGELFF | TGTGCCAGCAGTTCCGGACAGGAAAGGACCGGGGAGCTGTTTTTT
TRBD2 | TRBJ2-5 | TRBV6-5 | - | CASSSPGLAQETQYF | TGTGCCAGCAGTTCTCCGGGACTAGCCCAAGAGACCCAGTACTTC
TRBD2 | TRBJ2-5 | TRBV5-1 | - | CASSLGLAGGPVGETQYF | TGCGCCAGCAGCTTGGGACTAGCGGGAGGGCCGGTAGGAGAGACCCAGTACTTC
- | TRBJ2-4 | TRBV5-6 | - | CASTLWGAGKNIQYF | TGTGCCAGCACCTTGTGGGGGGCCGGCAAAAACATTCAGTACTTC
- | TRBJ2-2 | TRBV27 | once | CASSLSGSGGGVSGELFF | TGTGCCAGCAGTTTATCTGGGTCGGGAGGGGGCGTTTCTGGGGAGCTGTTTTTT
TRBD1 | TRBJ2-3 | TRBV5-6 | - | CASSFTGESTDTQYF | TGTGCCAGCAGCTTTACAGGGGAAAGCACAGATACGCAGTATTTT
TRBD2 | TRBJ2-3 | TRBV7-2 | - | CASSLSGRLTDTQYF | TGTGCCAGCAGCTTAAGCGGGAGGCTCACAGATACGCAGTATTTT
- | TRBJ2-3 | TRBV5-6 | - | CASALPPSDTQYF | TGTGCCAGCGCCCTGCCCCCCTCAGATACGCAGTATTTT
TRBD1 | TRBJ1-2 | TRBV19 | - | CASSIGQGAWGYTF | TGTGCCAGTAGTATCGGGCAGGGGGCCTGGGGCTACACCTTC
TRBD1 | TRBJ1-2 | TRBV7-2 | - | CASRRSGTGGNYGYTF | TGTGCCAGCAGGAGATCCGGGACAGGGGGCAACTATGGCTACACCTTC
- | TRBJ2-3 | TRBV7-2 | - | CASSLLASSTDTQYF | TGTGCCAGCAGCTTACTGGCCTCAAGCACAGATACGCAGTATTTT
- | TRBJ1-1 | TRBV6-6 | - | CASSYSSLGNTEAFF | TGTGCCAGCAGTTACTCATCGCTCGGGAACACTGAAGCTTTCTTT
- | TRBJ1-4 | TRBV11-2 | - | CASSSTAGTINEKLFF | TGTGCCAGCAGCTCCACCGCCGGGACCATTAATGAAAAACTGTTTTTT
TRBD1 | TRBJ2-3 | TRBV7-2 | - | CASSVDRARTDTQYF | TGTGCCAGCAGCGTCGACAGGGCCCGCACAGATACGCAGTATTTT
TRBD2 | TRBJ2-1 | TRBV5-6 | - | CASSWTSGSHEQFF | TGTGCCAGCAGCTGGACTAGCGGGAGTCATGAGCAGTTCTTC
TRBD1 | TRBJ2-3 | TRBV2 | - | CASSSRDRGTDTQYF | TGTGCCAGCAGTTCCCGGGACAGGGGGACAGATACGCAGTATTTT
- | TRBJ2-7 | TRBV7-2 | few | CASSLSLSYEQYF | TGTGCCAGCAGCTTATCCCTATCCTACGAGCAGTACTTC
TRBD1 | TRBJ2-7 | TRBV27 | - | CASSTGTGGVEQYF | TGTGCCAGCAGTACCGGGACAGGGGGCGTCGAGCAGTACTTC
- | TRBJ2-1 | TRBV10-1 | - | CASSESRSSYNEQFF | TGCGCCAGCAGTGAGTCCAGGAGCTCCTACAATGAGCAGTTCTTC
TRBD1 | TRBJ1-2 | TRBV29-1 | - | CSVVPTGNKAGYTF | TGCAGCGTTGTCCCGACAGGGAATAAGGCTGGCTACACCTTC
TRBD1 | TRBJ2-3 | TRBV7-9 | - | CASSYGQGLTDTQYF | TGTGCCAGCAGCTACGGACAGGGGCTTACAGATACGCAGTATTTT
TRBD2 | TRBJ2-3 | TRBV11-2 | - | CASSKTSGSSTDTQYF | TGTGCCAGCAGCAAAACTAGCGGGTCTAGCACAGATACGCAGTATTTT
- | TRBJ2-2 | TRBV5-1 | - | CASSLTPPGELFF | TGCGCCAGCAGCTTGACCCCCCCCGGGGAGCTGTTTTTT
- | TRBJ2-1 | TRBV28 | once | CASSFSDRPEQFF | TGTGCCAGCAGTTTCTCCGACAGGCCCGAGCAGTTCTTC
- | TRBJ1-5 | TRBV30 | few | CAWSPNGSNQPQHF | TGTGCCTGGAGTCCGAACGGTAGCAATCAGCCCCAGCATTTT
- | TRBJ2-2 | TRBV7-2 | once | CASSFERNTGELFF | TGTGCCAGCAGCTTCGAGAGAAACACCGGGGAGCTGTTTTTT